These T cell receptor beta chains were read from a single sample in a study of regulatory T cells in long-lasting Graves disease. TCRdb re-derived calls from the multiplex PCR reads in MiXCR, one entry per CDR3 protein. This table holds about 560,000 distinct CDR3 sequences, about 16% found once. The sample was also linked to a second study, of T cells in Graves' hyperthyroidism and ophthalmopathy.

Here the sequenced sample was peripheral blood mononuclear cells (PBMCs), taken at new diagnosis, from a patient treated with antithyroid drugs. These receptors originate from a man younger than 30 with Graves disease. Each CDR3 is given with its conserved first and last residue. D genes are given only for firm matches. Rows give clone size only sometimes, using once, few, many, or a class for an expanded clone.

NA	TRBV28	TRBD1	TRBJ2-7	CASSPSPGQGIEQYF	TGTGCCAGCAGCCCATCACCGGGACAGGGGATCGAGCAGTACTTC
few	TRBV6-1	NA	TRBJ2-5	CASWGYQETQYF	TGTGCCAGCTGGGGGTACCAAGAGACCCAGTACTTC
many	TRBV6-2/TRBV6-3	TRBD1	TRBJ1-5	CASRTGIHQPQHF	TGTGCCAGCAGGACAGGGATTCATCAGCCCCAGCATTTT
many	TRBV7-3	NA	TRBJ2-1	CASSLRAGPGTYNEQFF	TGTGCCAGCAGCTTAAGGGCGGGACCAGGGACCTACAATGAGCAGTTCTTC
many	TRBV20-1	NA	TRBJ1-4	CSASEGGFDEKLFF	TGCAGTGCTAGCGAAGGTGGTTTTGATGAAAAACTGTTTTTT
many	TRBV18	NA	TRBJ1-1	CASSGANTEAFF	TGTGCCAGCTCAGGGGCTAACACTGAAGCTTTCTTT
NA	TRBV3-1	NA	TRBJ2-7	CAITGHLPYEQYF	TGTGCCATCACGGGACACCTCCCCTACGAGCAGTACTTC
many	TRBV27	TRBD1	TRBJ2-6	CASRDRTVFSGANVLTF	TGTGCCAGCAGGGACAGGACAGTATTCTCTGGGGCCAACGTCCTGACTTTC
few	TRBV20-1	NA	TRBJ1-5	CSARRGENLNQPQHF	TGCAGTGCTAGACGGGGGGAGAACCTGAATCAGCCCCAGCATTTT
few	TRBV7-9	NA	TRBJ2-6	CASSAGSHSGANVLTF	TGTGCCAGCAGCGCCGGGTCACACTCTGGGGCCAACGTCCTGACTTTC
many	TRBV20-1	TRBD2	TRBJ2-7	CSAPPPQARAGRGSPYEQYF	TGCAGTGCGCCGCCACCTCAGGCTCGGGCGGGGCGGGGGTCCCCCTACGAGCAGTACTTC
few	TRBV2	TRBD1	TRBJ1-4	CASSPTGGYNEKLFF	TGTGCCAGCAGTCCGACAGGGGGATATAATGAAAAACTGTTTTTT
few	TRBV5-1	TRBD2	TRBJ2-7	CASSSPSGRAEQYF	TGCGCCAGCAGCTCCCCTAGCGGGAGGGCCGAGCAGTACTTC
NA	TRBV19	NA	TRBJ1-2	CASSPGRGADGYTF	TGTGCCAGTAGCCCAGGTCGGGGGGCGGATGGCTACACCTTC
many	TRBV30	NA	TRBJ1-4	CAWSSTRGAWEKLFF	TGTGCCTGGAGTTCAACGAGGGGGGCATGGGAAAAACTGTTTTTT
NA	TRBV4-1	NA	TRBJ2-5	CASSPYGGYQETQYF	TGCGCCAGCAGCCCGTATGGCGGGTACCAAGAGACCCAGTACTTC
many	TRBV12-3/TRBV12-4	TRBD2	TRBJ2-7	CASSPGLAGGHEQYF	TGTGCCAGCAGTCCAGGACTAGCGGGAGGCCACGAGCAGTACTTC
few	TRBV7-9	NA	TRBJ2-7	CASSSLGGVPDEQYF	TGTGCCAGCAGCTCCCTCGGCGGGGTGCCCGACGAGCAGTACTTC
many	TRBV28	NA	TRBJ1-5	CASSVADSNQPQHF	TGTGCCAGCAGTGTGGCCGATAGCAATCAGCCCCAGCATTTT
NA	TRBV24-1	NA	TRBJ2-1	CATSDLIGVGDNEQFF	TGTGCCACCAGTGATTTAATAGGGGTGGGGGACAATGAGCAGTTCTTC
NA	TRBV28	NA	TRBJ2-5	CASGWTGVGQETQYF	TGTGCCAGCGGGTGGACGGGAGTCGGCCAAGAGACCCAGTACTTC
few	TRBV6-1	NA	TRBJ2-7	CATRVSVRAPYEQYF	TGTGCCACCAGGGTTAGTGTGCGGGCGCCCTACGAGCAGTACTTC
many	TRBV7-8	NA	TRBJ2-1	CASSSGASEQFF	TGTGCCAGCAGCTCAGGAGCGAGTGAGCAGTTCTTC
NA	TRBV13	NA	TRBJ2-3	CASSSLISTDTQYF	TGTGCCAGCAGCTCCCTTATTAGCACAGATACGCAGTATTTT
many	TRBV9	NA	TRBJ2-7	CASSVVFNSYEQYF	TGTGCCAGCAGCGTAGTTTTCAACTCCTACGAGCAGTACTTC
many	TRBV12-3/TRBV12-4	TRBD1	TRBJ2-7	CASSPGQGASYEQYF	TGTGCCAGCAGCCCAGGACAGGGGGCCTCCTACGAGCAGTACTTC
NA	TRBV30	NA	TRBJ1-4	CAWSDLATNEKLFF	TGTGCCTGGAGTGACCTTGCAACTAATGAAAAACTGTTTTTT
many	TRBV7-9	NA	TRBJ2-6	CASSPPQGANVLTF	TGTGCCAGCAGCCCCCCCCAGGGGGCCAACGTCCTGACTTTC
once	TRBV28	TRBD1	TRBJ2-5	CASRTQGAQYF	TGTGCCAGCAGGACCCAGGGGGCCCAGTACTTC
few	TRBV4-2	NA	TRBJ1-2	CASSQEITGAFYGYTF	TGTGCCAGCAGCCAAGAGATCACAGGAGCCTTCTATGGCTACACCTTC
few	TRBV5-6	NA	TRBJ1-5	CASSRSNSNQPQHF	TGTGCCAGCAGTCGCTCCAATAGCAATCAGCCCCAGCATTTT
NA	TRBV30	NA	TRBJ2-3	CAWSVRVPDTQYF	TGTGCCTGGAGTGTACGGGTCCCAGATACGCAGTATTTT
few	TRBV25-1	NA	TRBJ1-3	CASTVSGNTIYF	TGTGCCAGCACTGTCTCTGGAAACACCATATATTTT
many	TRBV12-3/TRBV12-4	NA	TRBJ2-6	CASRSSTAGANVLTF	TGTGCCAGCAGATCCTCTACCGCTGGGGCCAACGTCCTGACTTTC
few	TRBV27	NA	TRBJ2-6	CASSKQGAGANVLTF	TGTGCCAGCAGTAAACAGGGAGCTGGGGCCAACGTCCTGACTTTC
NA	TRBV7-9	NA	TRBJ1-5	CASSYVPGESGNQPQHF	TGTGCCAGCAGTTATGTTCCGGGAGAATCGGGGAATCAGCCCCAGCATTTT